Presented here are 32 T cell receptor beta chains from one specimen sequenced in a study of response to subunit inactivated influenza vaccine. TCRdb redid the calling of the RT-PCR reads with MiXCR, one entry per CDR3 protein. The table has roughly 550,000 distinct CDR3 sequences, around 21% seen once. This same sample was also taken into another study, of T cells expressing NK-cell markers. This second report adds: UMIs accompanied the 5'RACE template switching by which TCR beta cDNA was made.

Sequencing was performed on CD4+ T cells sorted from PBMCs, taken about 12 days after vaccination. The receptor source for this set is a man over 45 who received an inactivated influenza vaccine.

This clonotype appeared a few times. This rearrangement joins TRBV21-1 to TRBJ2-7; the D call in the table, TRBD1, was not verified against the DNA. TRBV21-1 represents a pseudogene. The CDR3 has 17 amino acids. The CDR3 DNA is TGTGCCAGCAGCAAACTTGATATTCGACGGACAGCCTACGAGCAGTACTTC. Residues: CASSKLDIRRTAYEQYF.

V and J are TRBV14 and TRBJ1-3, with D possibly matching TRBD1 (5 bases). The CDR3 is 15 amino acids. Germline CDR1 and CDR2: SGHDN and FVKESK. V gave up 3 bases and J gave up 0 bases, with 9 bases separating them. The CDR3: CASSHEGTSGNTIYF. The CDR3 DNA follows: TGTGCCAGCAGCCATGAAGGGACCTCTGGAAACACCATATATTTT.

This clonotype has a handful of counts. The chain couples TRBV5-1 to TRBJ2-7; 10 bases are a match to TRBD2. CDR3 length equals 15 residues. Germline V lookup: CDR1 SGHRS, CDR2 YFSETQ. Trimming cost V 8 bases and J 4 bases; bases outside gene matches: 12. Written as DNA, the CDR3 is TGCGCCAGTAAAGCTTCAGCGGGGGGGCCGTACGAGCAGTACTTC. Its protein product is CASKASAGGPYEQYF.

The chain uses TRBV7-2 and TRBJ1-5; possible D gene TRBD1, 6 bases. V was pared by 5 bases and J by 7 bases, with 15 bases between. This CDR3 spans 14 amino acids. Germline V gene sequence: CDR1 SGHTA, CDR2 FQGNSA. CDR3 protein: CASSGRRGDQPQHF. As DNA, the CDR3 is TGTGCCAGCAGCGGGAGGAGGGGGGACCAGCCCCAGCATTTT.

The genes are TRBV7-7 and TRBJ2-5, with unresolved D. This CDR3 is built from 15 residues. Germline lookup yields CDR1 SSHAT and CDR2 FNYEAQ (reference sequence). V lost 2 bases and J 4 bases, leaving 14 bases between the germline ends. This CDR3 is CASSLLKGSGETQYF. The CDR3 DNA is TGTGCCAGCAGCTTACTAAAGGGTTCGGGAGAGACCCAGTACTTC.

This clonotype has a handful of counts. CDR3 sequence (DNA): TGCGCCAGCAGCTCGACAGGGGCCAATTCACCCCTCCACTTT. Amino acid sequence: CASSSTGANSPLHF. The rearrangement uses TRBV5-1 and TRBJ1-6, with 8 bases matching TRBD1. The CDR3 runs 14 residues. Germline-derived CDR1 and CDR2 are SGHRS and YFSETQ. Losses at the gene ends were 3 bases for V and 7 bases for J; bases not matched to a gene: 3.

This rearrangement joins TRBV12-3 or TRBV12-4 to TRBJ2-7, with 10 bases that match TRBD2. The V gene end was trimmed by 3 bases and the J gene end by 5 bases; junction bases not matched to a gene: 7. The CDR3 is made up of 15 amino acids. CDR3 sequence (DNA): TGTGCCAGCAGTTTTAAACTAGCGGGATTCCACGAGCAGTACTTC. Its translation: CASSFKLAGFHEQYF.

Note on this clonotype: A much larger clonotype is one base distant, so this may be a read error. This rearrangement joins TRBV28 to TRBJ1-1; tentative D call: TRBD1 (5 bases). Germline lookup yields CDR1 MDHEN and CDR2 SYDVKM. The CDR3 runs to 13 residues. V was clipped by 3 bases and J by 0 bases, with 5 bases between them. The CDR3 nucleotides read TGTGCCAGCAGTTTCAGGGTGAACACTGAAGCTTTCTTT. Its protein product is CASSFRVNTEAFF.

This clonotype was counted a few times. V and J are TRBV28 and TRBJ2-7; no clear D gene. The CDR3 loop spans 17 amino acids. Trimming took 5 bases from V and 0 from J, leaving 20 bases between them. The germline V gene encodes CDR1 MDHEN and CDR2 SYDVKM. CDR3 bases: TGTGCCAGCAGTCTACCCAGTTGGGGTGAAGACTCCTACGAGCAGTACTTC. Protein sequence: CASSLPSWGEDSYEQYF.

V is TRBV4-1 and J is TRBJ2-1, with TRBD2 identical over 9 bases. CDR3 length equals 17 residues. Losses at the gene ends were 3 bases for V and 8 bases for J; bases not matched to a gene: 14. In germline, CDR1 is MGHRA, CDR2 YSYEKL. CDR3 residues: CASSQEGSGSPVYEQFF. CDR3 bases: TGCGCCAGCAGCCAGGAGGGTAGCGGGAGCCCGGTCTATGAGCAGTTCTTC.

The chain links TRBV20-1 to TRBJ2-7, with 11 bases fitting TRBD2. Looked up from germline, CDR1 is DFQATT and CDR2 is SNEGSKA (reference sequence). The CDR3 contains 14 residues. V lost 6 bases, J lost 2 bases, and 6 bases stayed unmatched. CDR3 nucleotide sequence: TGCAGTGCCCCTAGCGGGAGGCCCCCCTACGAGCAGTACTTC. It encodes CSAPSGRPPYEQYF.

This chain links TRBV5-1 with TRBJ2-1; D assignment may be TRBD1 or TRBD2 (6 bases each). CDR3 length equals 13 residues. Germline V CDR1 and CDR2: SGHRS, YFSETQ. V was trimmed by 5 bases and J by 4 bases, leaving 10 bases between them. The DNA of the CDR3 is TGCGCCAGCAGAGGGGGGTTTTACAATGAGCAGTTCTTC. Translated: CASRGGFYNEQFF. The full variable domain, its missing parts supplied by reference TRBV5-1 and TRBJ2-1, is KAGVTQTPRYLIKTRGQQVTLSCSPISGHRSVSWYQQTPGQGLQFLFEYFSETQRNKGNFPGRFSGRQFSNSRSEMNVSTLELGDSALYLCASRGGFYNEQFFGPGTRLTVL.

This sequence joins TRBV20-1 and TRBJ1-2; TRBD1 matches 11 bases. CDR1 and CDR2 (germline): DFQATT, SNEGSKA (reference sequence). This CDR3 contains 15 residues. J lost 5 bases, V lost 3 bases, and 8 bases had no gene match. The CDR3 sequence is CSASEDRGRMYGYTF. For the CDR3, the DNA is TGCAGTGCTAGTGAGGACAGGGGGCGGATGTATGGCTACACCTTC.

This chain connects TRBV11-2 to TRBJ2-7; TRBD1 is a possible D gene (5 bases). Germline V gene lookup returns CDR1 SGHAT and CDR2 FQNNGV. V was pared by 5 bases and J by 8 bases, with 25 bases between. This CDR3 is 16 amino acids long. Here the CDR3 DNA reads TGTGCCAGCAGCCCTCTTGTGGGCAGGGCCCTTCTCCAGCAGTACTTC. It is translated as CASSPLVGRALLQQYF.

The CDR3 nucleotides are TGTGCCAGCAGCCGCCCACCGGGGTCTGGAAACACCATATATTTT. It codes for CASSRPPGSGNTIYF. The chain is built from TRBV28 and TRBJ1-3; D unresolved. V lost 6 bases to trimming and J lost 1 base, with 13 bases between them. The germline gives CDR1 MDHEN, CDR2 SYDVKM. This CDR3 comprises 15 residues.

In nucleotides, the CDR3 is TGTGCCAGCAGCTTAAACATGGCAGGGCGGGAGACCCAGTACTTC. Protein: CASSLNMAGRETQYF. This chain connects TRBV7-2 to TRBJ2-5; TRBD1 is a possible D gene (5 bases). The CDR3 runs to 15 residues. CDR1 and CDR2 from the germline V gene are SGHTA and FQGNSA. Trimming removed 2 bases from V and 5 bases from J, with 15 bases in between. Combining the CDR3 with reference TRBV7-2 and TRBJ2-5 gives the whole variable domain GAGVSQSPSNKVTEKGKDVELRCDPISGHTALYWYRQSLGQGLEFLIYFQGNSAPDKSGLPSDRFSAERTGGSVSTLTIQRTQQEDSAVYLCASSLNMAGRETQYFGPGTRLLVL.

The V gene is TRBV18, the J gene TRBJ2-1, with D unclear. CDR3 length: 16 residues. Trimming stripped 3 bases from V and 9 bases from J, with 21 bases between. From germline, CDR1 is KGHSH and CDR2 LQKENI. Here the CDR3 DNA reads TGTGCCAGCTCACCTTCGTCTTGGTACGGCAATATTGAGCAGTTCTTC. This gives the protein CASSPSSWYGNIEQFF.

The rearrangement links TRBV4-3 to TRBJ1-3; D gene unclear. The CDR3 is 16 amino acids. Germline V CDR1 and CDR2: LGHNA, YSLEER. V was trimmed by 0 bases and J by 1 base, leaving 10 bases between them. CDR3 DNA: TGCGCCAGCAGCCAAGATCCCCCTGGGTCTGGAAACACCATATATTTT. Its protein is CASSQDPPGSGNTIYF.

CDR3 nucleotides: TGCAGCGTCGTGAAGTCGGGCAGGGGCCCCTACGAGCAGTACTTC. Its translation: CSVVKSGRGPYEQYF. The rearrangement links TRBV29-1 to TRBJ2-7; a possible D gene is TRBD1 (6 bases). Trimming stripped 6 bases from V and 2 bases from J, with 20 bases between. CDR1 and CDR2 (germline): SQVTM, ANQGSEA. The CDR3 loop spans 15 amino acids.

This clonotype was counted a few times. This chain joins TRBV4-3 and TRBJ2-7; 9 bases match TRBD2. CDR1 LGHNA and CDR2 YSLEER come from the germline V gene. The CDR3 is 15 amino acids. V trimming: 0 bases; J trimming: 7 bases; junction bases outside the gene matches: 7. CDR3 loop: CASSQDGGRGEEQYF. The CDR3 DNA follows: TGCGCCAGCAGCCAAGACGGCGGGAGGGGTGAGGAGCAGTACTTC.

The chain links TRBV7-6 to TRBJ1-6; perhaps TRBD1 as D (6 bases). The CDR3 spans 16 residues. V was cut by 1 base and J by 7 bases, with 14 bases left in between. CDR1 and CDR2 from the germline V gene are SGHVS and FNYEAQ. The CDR3 sequence: CASSLGTASVNSPLHF. The CDR3 bases are TGTGCCAGCAGCTTAGGGACAGCGTCTGTCAATTCACCCCTCCACTTT.

The chain has TRBV3-1 and TRBJ2-7; the D gene is possibly TRBD1 (5 bases). Trimming shortened V by 1 base and J by 7 bases, and 17 bases separated the two germline ends. Germline V gene lookup returns CDR1 LGHDT and CDR2 YNNKEL (reference sequence). This CDR3 has 15 residues. The CDR3, as DNA: TGTGCCAGCAGCCAAGGTTGGCAGGGATCGAGTGAGCAGTACTTC. It yields the protein CASSQGWQGSSEQYF.

This clonotype came up many times. J is TRBJ2-7 and V is TRBV6-6; D unclear. The CDR3 totals 13 residues. Per germline, CDR1 MNHNY and CDR2 SVGAGI (reference sequence). Trimming pared 11 bases from V and 3 bases from J, leaving 17 bases between. CDR3: CAGMGVTLYEQYF. CDR3 bases: TGTGCCGGAATGGGTGTTACCCTCTACGAGCAGTACTTC.

This clonotype was picked up a small number of times. The gene calls are TRBV21-1 and TRBJ1-3. TRBV21-1 is given as a pseudogene. This CDR3 region has 15 residues. CDR3 in amino acids: CASSKQQVPGNTIYF. Written as DNA, the CDR3 is TGTGCCAGCAGCAAACAGCAGGTCCCTGGAAACACCATATATTTT.

The chain has TRBV7-2 and TRBJ1-2; 9 bases line up with TRBD1. CDR1 is SGHTA and CDR2 is FQGNSA in the germline V gene. V trimming: 5 bases; J trimming: 3 bases; junction bases outside the gene matches: 1. The CDR3 is 13 residues long. This CDR3 is CASSRDRDYGYTF. The CDR3 coding sequence is TGTGCCAGCAGCCGGGACAGGGACTATGGCTACACCTTC.

The rearrangement links TRBV28 to TRBJ2-5, with D possibly called TRBD1 or TRBD2 (5 bases each). This CDR3 region has 15 residues. Germline lookup yields CDR1 MDHEN and CDR2 SYDVKM. Trimming took off 6 bases at V and 2 bases at J, with 16 bases between the two ends. The CDR3 loop is CASRGRGGGQETQYF. The CDR3, as DNA: TGTGCCAGCAGGGGGCGTGGAGGCGGACAAGAGACCCAGTACTTC.

The chain recombines TRBV20-1 with TRBJ2-1; D tentatively reads TRBD1 or TRBD2 (5 bases each). Germline CDR1 DFQATT, CDR2 SNEGSKA (reference sequence). V was shortened by 0 bases and J by 0 bases, with 12 bases between the two germline ends. The CDR3 is made up of 16 amino acids. As DNA, the CDR3 is TGCAGTGCTAGAGATCGGGACGGGATCTCCTACAATGAGCAGTTCTTC. As protein: CSARDRDGISYNEQFF.

This sequence joins TRBV3-1 and TRBJ2-1, with D perhaps matching TRBD2 (6 bases). The germline gives CDR1 LGHDT, CDR2 YNNKEL (reference sequence). V lost 4 bases, J lost 2 bases, and 15 bases lay in between. This CDR3 is built from 16 residues. CDR3 DNA: TGTGCCAGCAGCCCCCCCGGGACTCGACCCTACAATGAGCAGTTCTTC. Translated: CASSPPGTRPYNEQFF.

Notes on this clonotype: The DNA is omitted, as the CDR3 cannot be located on it reliably, and the CDR3 follows TCRdb's listing. The genes are TRBV4-1 and TRBJ1-4; the table's D call of TRBD1 was not tested on the DNA. The CDR3 has 16 amino acids, counting both end residues. Germline CDR1 and CDR2: MGHRA and YSYEKL. This chain's CDR3 is CASSYPGATNEKTVFF.

The chain is built from TRBV6-5 and TRBJ2-7, with D possibly TRBD1 on 6 matching bases. There are 14 residues in the CDR3. CDR1 MNHEY and CDR2 SVGAGI come from the germline V gene. V shed 6 bases and J shed 3 bases, with 15 bases lying between them. The CDR3 DNA is TGTGCCAGCAGATTACAGGGATCCCTCTACGAGCAGTACTTC. Translation: CASRLQGSLYEQYF.

The chain combines TRBV5-4 with TRBJ2-7; the match to TRBD1 covers 9 bases. The DNA end is more similar to TRBJ2-1, so the J call may be wrong. Germline loops: CDR1 SGHNT, CDR2 YYREEE (reference sequence). There are 19 residues in the CDR3. CDR3 in amino acids: CASSLMTGGKLTFSYEQFF. CDR3 DNA: TGTGCCAGCAGCTTGATGACAGGGGGGAAGTTGACCTTCTCCTACGAGCAGTTCTTC.

The J gene is TRBJ2-1, the V gene TRBV7-2, with 10 bases lining up with TRBD2. J lost 5 bases, V lost 5 bases, and 3 bases had no gene match. This CDR3 comprises 14 residues. CDR1 is SGHTA, CDR2 FQGNSA, per germline. CDR3 protein: CASSATSGHNEQFF. DNA of the CDR3: TGTGCCAGCAGCGCGACTAGCGGGCACAATGAGCAGTTCTTC.